The 24 T cell receptor beta chains reported below all come from one sample, sequenced in a study of human T cells and chemical hapten exposure. TCRdb re-called the RACE reads with MiXCR, one entry per CDR3 protein. The sample holds some 42,000 distinct CDR3 sequences, just under 9% seen once. The time point is: patch test 2, 6 weeks after DPC sensitization. Regarding treatment: therapeutic diphenylcyclopropenone sensitization with weekly scalp DPC. The sample consisted of whole blood, taken in connection with sensitization to the hapten diphenylcyclopropenone (DPC). The receptors originated from a woman aged 40 to 50 with alopecia areata. Some clones in this sample may be carry-over from other donors' samples.

The table lists this clonotype with many counts. V is TRBV5-1 and J is TRBJ1-6; a weak D match, TRBD1 (6 bases). CDR1 and CDR2 (germline): SGHRS, YFSETQ. The V end was cut by 4 bases, the J end by 7 bases, with 15 bases between. The CDR3 spans 15 residues. The CDR3 nucleotides read TGCGCCAGCAGCGTTGAGGGGGAACGGAATTCACCCCTCCACTTT. It codes for CASSVEGERNSPLHF. The whole variable domain, filled in from reference TRBV5-1 and TRBJ1-6, reads KAGVTQTPRYLIKTRGQQVTLSCSPISGHRSVSWYQQTPGQGLQFLFEYFSETQRNKGNFPGRFSGRQFSNSRSEMNVSTLELGDSALYLCASSVEGERNSPLHFGNGTRLTVT.

As DNA, the CDR3 is TGCAGCGTTGAAGCGGCGGACAGGGGAGGGTACGAGCAGTACTTC. It translates to CSVEAADRGGYEQYF. The rearrangement links TRBV29-1 to TRBJ2-7, with TRBD1 matching over 9 bases. Trimming removed 1 base from V and 4 bases from J; junction bases left unmatched: 8. CDR1 is SQVTM and CDR2 is ANQGSEA in the germline V gene. This CDR3 is built from 15 residues.

This clonotype was counted many times. The V and J genes are TRBV29-1 and TRBJ2-2; the D gene could be TRBD1 or TRBD2 (5 bases each). V lost 1 base and J 8 bases, leaving 11 bases between the germline ends. Germline assignment: CDR1 SQVTM and CDR2 ANQGSEA. The CDR3 length is 13 residues. CDR3 nucleotide sequence: TGCAGCGTTGAAGTCGGGGCTAGAGGGGAGCTGTTTTTT. This codes for CSVEVGARGELFF.

Many counts were recorded for this clonotype. The V call is TRBV7-6, the J call TRBJ2-2; tentative D call: TRBD2 (6 bases). This CDR3 region has 16 residues. Germline V gives CDR1 SGHVS, CDR2 FNYEAQ. V was cut by 1 base and J by 4 bases, with 13 bases left in between. Here the CDR3 DNA reads TGTGCCAGCAGCTTAGGAGCTAGCGCCGGCACCGGGGAGCTGTTTTTT. This codes for CASSLGASAGTGELFF.

This clonotype was counted ten times or more. The chain uses TRBV25-1 and TRBJ2-1, with 11 bases lining up with TRBD2. Germline trimming cut 3 bases from V and 7 bases from J; bases unmatched to any gene: 8. CDR1 is MGHDK, CDR2 SYGVNS, per germline. The CDR3 contains 16 residues. In nucleotides, the CDR3 is TGTGCCAGCAGTGATCTTCTAGCGGGGGGCTTAAATGAGCAGTTCTTC. It translates to CASSDLLAGGLNEQFF.

This clonotype has a count of ten or more. The chain has TRBV7-2 and TRBJ2-3; TRBD1 aligns across 9 bases. Per the germline V gene, CDR1 is SGHTA and CDR2 is FQGNSA. The CDR3 has 15 amino acids. Germline trimming cut 2 bases from V and 6 bases from J; bases unmatched to any gene: 6. Here the CDR3 reads CASSLTGGSSDTQYF. The CDR3 region has the DNA TGTGCCAGCAGCTTAACAGGGGGCTCTTCGGATACGCAGTATTTT.

This clonotype was detected many times. The rearrangement joins TRBV29-1 to TRBJ2-3; possible D gene TRBD1, 6 bases. Trimming removed 0 bases at V and 3 bases at J, with 7 bases between. CDR3 length: 13 amino acids. Germline CDR1 SQVTM, CDR2 ANQGSEA. For the CDR3, the DNA is TGCAGCGTTGAAGAACAGGGTACAGATACGCAGTATTTT. It translates to CSVEEQGTDTQYF.

The rearrangement uses TRBV28 and TRBJ2-3; TRBD2 matches at 8 bases. The CDR3 runs 14 residues. The germline V gene encodes CDR1 MDHEN and CDR2 SYDVKM. J gave up 4 bases and V 5 bases, and 5 bases lay outside the gene matches. The CDR3 reads CASSSFSGADTQYF. DNA for the CDR3: TGTGCCAGCAGTAGCTTTAGCGGGGCAGATACGCAGTATTTT.

The rearrangement joins TRBV4-1 to TRBJ2-7; D unclear. Per germline, CDR1 MGHRA and CDR2 YSYEKL. This CDR3 comprises 11 residues. V gave up 3 bases and J gave up 4 bases, with 4 bases separating them. The CDR3 DNA is TGCGCCAGCAGCCATTTTTACGAGCAGTACTTC. As protein: CASSHFYEQYF.

This clonotype was counted many times. This chain uses TRBV28 with TRBJ2-2; D uncertain. Germline CDR1 reads MDHEN; CDR2 reads SYDVKM. The CDR3 is 11 amino acids. V was clipped by 1 base and J by 9 bases, with 3 bases between them. This CDR3 is CASSLFRELFF. The CDR3 nucleotides read TGTGCCAGCAGTTTATTCCGGGAGCTGTTTTTT.

The table lists this clonotype with many counts. This sequence joins TRBV20-1 and TRBJ2-7; TRBD2 aligns across 8 bases. CDR1 and CDR2 (germline): DFQATT, SNEGSKA (reference sequence). The junction had 7 bases not matched to a gene; V was cut back by 6 bases and J by 3 bases. The CDR3 is made up of 13 amino acids. The CDR3 nucleotides are TGCAGTGCGCGGGAGGCCACTGACTACGAGCAGTACTTC. Its protein product is CSAREATDYEQYF.

This clonotype has at least ten counts. V gene TRBV9 combines with J gene TRBJ1-5; possible D gene TRBD1, 5 bases. With 3 bases removed from V and 7 bases from J, the gap between germline ends came to 14 bases. This CDR3 spans 14 amino acids. CDR1 and CDR2 (germline): SGDLS, YYNGEE. The CDR3 DNA reads TGTGCCAGCAGCGGGACTAGCCGGGGGCAGCCCCAGCATTTT. Translated, it gives CASSGTSRGQPQHF.

This clonotype was detected many times. The chain carries TRBV11-2 and TRBJ1-5; tentatively, D is TRBD1 (6 bases). The germline V gene has CDR1 SGHAT and CDR2 FQNNGV. Trimming removed 0 bases from V and 2 bases from J, with 8 bases in between. This CDR3 comprises 15 residues. The DNA for the CDR3 is TGTGCCAGCAGCTTAGATGGACAGCGCAATCAGCCCCAGCATTTT. This translates into CASSLDGQRNQPQHF.

This clonotype was picked up many times. The V gene is TRBV2, the J gene TRBJ1-2; D uncertain. This CDR3 is 14 amino acids long. Trimming cost V 1 base and J 7 bases, with 13 bases left between them. Germline CDR1 is SNHLY and CDR2 is FYNNEI. The CDR3: CASSEGEQPGGYTF. CDR3 DNA: TGTGCCAGCAGTGAAGGAGAACAGCCTGGTGGCTACACCTTC.

This clonotype is medium-sized by share. The chain carries TRBV6-1 and TRBJ2-3; 10 nucleotides align to TRBD2. Germline V gives CDR1 MNHNS, CDR2 SASEGT. This CDR3 has 16 residues. Losses at the gene ends were 4 bases for V and 0 bases for J; bases not matched to a gene: 4. The CDR3 reads CASSVSSGGSTDTQYF. The CDR3 coding sequence is TGTGCCAGCAGTGTCTCTAGCGGGGGTAGCACAGATACGCAGTATTTT.

A remark on this clonotype: One junction end does not reproduce the germline sequence, and a read error may be involved. The chain recombines TRBV2 with TRBJ2-2; D is possibly TRBD2 (5 bases). The CDR3 is 15 residues long. Germline CDR1 SNHLY, CDR2 FYNNEI. CDR3 sequence reads: CASRQTRVNTGERFF. As DNA, the CDR3 is TGTGCCAGCAGGCAGACAAGGGTGAACACCGGGGAGCGGTTTTTT.

This clonotype was observed many times. The J gene is TRBJ1-5, the V gene TRBV20-1, with a weak D call TRBD1 (5 bases). This CDR3 contains 14 residues. Germline V gene sequence: CDR1 DFQATT, CDR2 SNEGSKA (reference sequence). V gave up 1 base and J gave up 7 bases, with 14 bases separating them. Here the CDR3 reads CSARARGSEQPQHF. As DNA, the CDR3 is TGCAGTGCTAGAGCCCGGGGCTCAGAACAGCCCCAGCATTTT.

The chain links TRBV20-1 to TRBJ1-1; a possible D gene is TRBD1 (5 bases). The CDR3 is made up of 13 amino acids. The germline V gene has CDR1 DFQATT and CDR2 SNEGSKA (reference sequence). The CDR3 protein is CRAPGAGNTEAFF. The DNA for the CDR3 is TGCAGGGCCCCTGGGGCGGGGAACACTGAAGCTTTCTTT.

This clonotype was recorded many times. V gene TRBV7-2 combines with J gene TRBJ2-5; D is unresolved. The V gene's germline CDR1 is SGHTA and CDR2 FQGNSA. Trimming stripped 4 bases from V and 4 bases from J, with 10 bases between. This CDR3 is 13 amino acids long. CDR3 bases: TGTGCCAGCAGCTCCTCCCTCGGAGAGACCCAGTACTTC. It is translated as CASSSSLGETQYF. Looking up the rest from reference TRBV7-2 and TRBJ2-5 gives the full variable domain: GAGVSQSPSNKVTEKGKDVELRCDPISGHTALYWYRQSLGQGLEFLIYFQGNSAPDKSGLPSDRFSAERTGGSVSTLTIQRTQQEDSAVYLCASSSSLGETQYFGPGTRLLVL.

The table lists this clonotype with many counts. This sequence joins TRBV20-1 and TRBJ2-3, with 12 nucleotides matching TRBD2. V lost 5 bases to trimming and J lost 5 bases; unmatched junction nucleotides: 8. The length of the CDR3 is 15 residues. Germline V gives CDR1 DFQATT, CDR2 SNEGSKA (reference sequence). The CDR3 bases are TGCAGTGCTCCCCGACTAGCGGGGGCTTTAGATACGCAGTATTTT. It yields the protein CSAPRLAGALDTQYF.

This clonotype came up many times. The rearrangement uses TRBV5-1 and TRBJ1-1, with D unresolved. The CDR3 loop spans 14 amino acids. Trimming stripped 2 bases from V and 0 bases from J, with 8 bases between. Per the germline V gene, CDR1 is SGHRS and CDR2 is YFSETQ. CDR3 protein: CASSLGDMNTEAFF. The CDR3 DNA sequence: TGCGCCAGCAGCTTAGGCGACATGAACACTGAAGCTTTCTTT. The complete variable domain, with remaining parts taken from reference TRBV5-1 and TRBJ1-1, reads KAGVTQTPRYLIKTRGQQVTLSCSPISGHRSVSWYQQTPGQGLQFLFEYFSETQRNKGNFPGRFSGRQFSNSRSEMNVSTLELGDSALYLCASSLGDMNTEAFFGQGTRLTVV.

V gene TRBV6-2 or TRBV6-3 combines with J gene TRBJ2-7, with D unresolved. V lost 6 bases, J lost 6 bases, and 12 bases lay in between. There are 12 residues in the CDR3. Germline V lookup: CDR1 MNHEY, CDR2 SVGEGT. This chain's CDR3 is CASSSVGSEQYF. As DNA, the CDR3 is TGTGCCAGCAGCTCTGTGGGCAGCGAGCAGTACTTC.

This clonotype was detected ten times or more. V gene TRBV5-4 combines with J gene TRBJ2-1, with 10 bases matching TRBD2. Trimming removed 3 bases from V and 4 bases from J; junction bases left unmatched: 7. CDR1 is SGHNT, CDR2 YYREEE, per germline (reference sequence). This CDR3 spans 16 amino acids. The CDR3 sequence is CASSYEGTSVYNEQFF. The DNA of the CDR3 is TGTGCCAGCAGCTACGAGGGGACTAGCGTTTACAATGAGCAGTTCTTC.

This clonotype appeared a few times. V is TRBV5-1 and J is TRBJ2-3; D might be TRBD1 or TRBD2, each matching 5 bases. The CDR3 covers 13 residues. V lost 3 bases and J 3 bases, leaving 8 bases between the germline ends. Germline V gene lookup returns CDR1 SGHRS and CDR2 YFSETQ. CDR3 amino acids: CASSSGPTDTQYF. CDR3 in DNA: TGCGCCAGCAGCTCGGGACCAACAGATACGCAGTATTTT.